This T cell receptor (beta chain) originates from a study of Ad26.COV2.S vaccination and SARS-CoV-2 variants. About the study: Of the COV1001 trial arms, the Ad26.COV2.S arm included the donor.

Profiled with immunoSEQ multiplex PCR; TCRdb holds only in-frame clones, not every one. The profile shows roughly 380,000 clones, 70% to 90% of them singletons. Regarding treatment: around 19 received Ad26.COV2.S at low or high dose, single or two shots; about 5 received placebo; per-sample allocation not given. Samples came from day 63 after the first vaccine or placebo injection. V dropped 4 bases and J dropped 2; count of bases not matched to a gene: 24. Germline assignment: CDR1 SGHVS and CDR2 FQNEAQ. The length of the CDR3 is 21 residues. The chain is built from TRBV7-8 and TRBJ2-3; 7 nucleotides align to TRBD2. Sample: peripheral blood, taken in a trial of Ad26.COV2.S vaccine versus placebo. The sequence was collected from a person between 18 and 60 years old who received the Ad26.COV2.S COVID-19 vaccine or a placebo. CDR3 sequence (DNA): TGTGCCAGCAGCTCCTCGCCCCTATCCTCGCCGGGACTACAAATCACAGATACGCAGTATTTT. Translating gives CASSSSPLSSPGLQITDTQYF.